The subject of this entry is one T cell receptor (beta chain). The data were obtained in a study of patients and donors after allogeneic stem cell transplantation. TCRdb reanalysed the RT-PCR reads using MiXCR and keeps one entry per CDR3 protein. The table records about a million distinct CDR3 sequences, about a sixth of them present only once. Germline V lookup: CDR1 DFQATT, CDR2 SNEGSKA (reference sequence). The CDR3 covers 15 residues. V shed 6 bases, J shed 7 bases, and the junction held 13 bases outside the gene matches. Sequenced sample: blood, either unsorted or a sorted T cell fraction (not recorded which). The TCR was taken from a human donor who was either an allogeneic HSCT recipient or a stem cell or donor lymphocyte infusion donor (not recorded which). It is not recorded whose cells these are; they may come from a transplant donor. V gene TRBV20-1 combines with J gene TRBJ2-2; TRBD2 matches 8 bases. The CDR3 region is CSAFVRGGFVGELFF. CDR3 DNA: TGCAGTGCCTTCGTTCGGGGGGGATTTGTCGGGGAGCTGTTTTTT.